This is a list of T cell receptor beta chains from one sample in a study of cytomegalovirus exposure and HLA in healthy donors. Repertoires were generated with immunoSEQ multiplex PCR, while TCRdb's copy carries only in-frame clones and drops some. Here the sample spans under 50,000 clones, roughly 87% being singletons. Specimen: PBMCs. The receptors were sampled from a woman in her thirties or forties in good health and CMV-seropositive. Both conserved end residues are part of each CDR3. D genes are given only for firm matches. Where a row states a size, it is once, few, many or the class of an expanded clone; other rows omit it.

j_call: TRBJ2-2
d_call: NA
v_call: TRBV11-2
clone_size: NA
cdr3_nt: TGTGCCAGCAGCCCCCCTCGCGGGAACACCGGGGAGCTGTTTTTT
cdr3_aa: CASSPPRGNTGELFF

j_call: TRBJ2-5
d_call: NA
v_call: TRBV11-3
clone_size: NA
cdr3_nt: TGTGCCAGCAGCGCGGGGCAGAACCAAGAGACCCAGTACTTC
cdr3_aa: CASSAGQNQETQYF

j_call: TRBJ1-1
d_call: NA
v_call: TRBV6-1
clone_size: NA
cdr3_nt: TGTGCCAGCAGTGAAGTTGTCAGGTCGGCTTTCTTT
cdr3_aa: CASSEVVRSAFF

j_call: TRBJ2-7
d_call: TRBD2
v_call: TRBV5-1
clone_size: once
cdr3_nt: TGCGCCAGCAGTTCCCTCGCGGGCGGGAGGACGTCGGGTGGATACGAGCAGTACTTC
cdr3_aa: CASSSLAGGRTSGGYEQYF

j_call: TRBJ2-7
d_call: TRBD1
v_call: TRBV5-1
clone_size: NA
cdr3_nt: TGCGCCAGCAGCTTGTCCGGGACAGCTACCTACGAGCAGTACTTC
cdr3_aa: CASSLSGTATYEQYF

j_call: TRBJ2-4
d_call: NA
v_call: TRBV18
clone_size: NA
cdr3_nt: TGTGCCAGCTCACCGATTCCGGGAGCCAAAAACATTCAGTACTTC
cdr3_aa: CASSPIPGAKNIQYF

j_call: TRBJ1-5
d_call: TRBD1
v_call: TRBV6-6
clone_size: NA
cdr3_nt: TGTGCCAGCAGGACAGGGGAGAGCCAGCCCCAGCATTTT
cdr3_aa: CASRTGESQPQHF

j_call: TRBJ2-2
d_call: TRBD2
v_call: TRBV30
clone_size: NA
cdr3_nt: TGTGCCTGGAGTGGTCTAGCGGGGGGCACCGGGGAGCTGTTTTTT
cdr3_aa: CAWSGLAGGTGELFF

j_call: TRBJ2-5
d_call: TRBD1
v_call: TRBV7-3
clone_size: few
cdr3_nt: TGTGCCAGCAGCTGGACAGGGAAAGAGACCCAGTACTTC
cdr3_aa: CASSWTGKETQYF

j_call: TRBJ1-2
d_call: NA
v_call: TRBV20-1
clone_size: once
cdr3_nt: TGCAGTGCTGACAGTCCGTGGGGCTACACCTTC
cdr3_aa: CSADSPWGYTF

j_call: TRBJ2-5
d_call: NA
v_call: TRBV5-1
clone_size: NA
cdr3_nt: TGCGCCAGCAGCTTGGGAGCCGGGGAGACCCAGTACTTC
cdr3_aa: CASSLGAGETQYF

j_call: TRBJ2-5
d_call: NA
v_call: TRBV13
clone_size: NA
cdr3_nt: TGTGCCACCATTAAACAGATTCGACAGGTCGGAGAGACCCAGTACTTC
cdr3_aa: CATIKQIRQVGETQYF

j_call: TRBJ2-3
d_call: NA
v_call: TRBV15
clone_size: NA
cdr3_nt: TGTGCCACCAGCAGAGTAGTGCCCCGAACAGATACGCAGTATTTT
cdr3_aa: CATSRVVPRTDTQYF

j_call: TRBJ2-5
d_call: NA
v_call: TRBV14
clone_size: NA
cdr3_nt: TGTGCCAGCAGCCAAGAATGGGACACCCAAGAGACCCAGTACTTC
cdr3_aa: CASSQEWDTQETQYF

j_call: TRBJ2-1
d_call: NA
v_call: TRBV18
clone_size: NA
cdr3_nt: TGTGCCAGCTCACCGCGGACTGGGGAACTGAGGGTGCAGTTCTTC
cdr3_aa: CASSPRTGELRVQFF

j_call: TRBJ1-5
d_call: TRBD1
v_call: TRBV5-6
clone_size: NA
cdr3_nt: TGTGCCAGCAGCGACTCCGGGACAGGGTTCCTTCAGCCCCAGCATTTT
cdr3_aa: CASSDSGTGFLQPQHF

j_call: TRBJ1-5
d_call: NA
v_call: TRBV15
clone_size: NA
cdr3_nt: TGTGCCACCAGCGAGAGGGGGGGCTTAAGCAATCAGCCCCAGCATTTT
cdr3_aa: CATSERGGLSNQPQHF

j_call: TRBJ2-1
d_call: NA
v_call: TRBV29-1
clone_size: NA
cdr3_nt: TGCAGCGTTGAAGGAGGGCGCGCCTACAATGAGCAGTTCTTC
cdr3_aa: CSVEGGRAYNEQFF

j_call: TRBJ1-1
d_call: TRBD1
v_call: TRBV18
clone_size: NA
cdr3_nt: TGTGCCAGCTCACCACTAAGTGCAGGGGGGAAGACTGAAGCTTTCTTT
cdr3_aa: CASSPLSAGGKTEAFF

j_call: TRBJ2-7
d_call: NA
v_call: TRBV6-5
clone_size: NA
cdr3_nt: TGTGCCAGCAGCCTGGACAGAAGCTCCTACGAGCAGTACTTC
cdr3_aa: CASSLDRSSYEQYF

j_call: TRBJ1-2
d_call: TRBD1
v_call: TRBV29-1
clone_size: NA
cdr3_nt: TGCAGCGTACCACAGGGGGCGAAAGGCTACACCTTC
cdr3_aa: CSVPQGAKGYTF

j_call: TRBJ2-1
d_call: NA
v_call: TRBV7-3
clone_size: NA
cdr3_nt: TGTGCCAGCAGCTTATTGGGGACTCGGGCTACCAATGAGCAGTTCTTC
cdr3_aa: CASSLLGTRATNEQFF

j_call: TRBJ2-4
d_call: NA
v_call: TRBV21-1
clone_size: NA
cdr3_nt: TGTGCCAGCAGCAAAAAGGGGATTCTTTGTCACATTCAGTACTTC
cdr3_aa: CASSKKGILCHIQYF

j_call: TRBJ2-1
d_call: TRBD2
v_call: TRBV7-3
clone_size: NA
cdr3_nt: TGTGCCAGCAGCTCTCGACTAGCGGGAGGGTATAGTGAGCAGTTCTTC
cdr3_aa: CASSSRLAGGYSEQFF

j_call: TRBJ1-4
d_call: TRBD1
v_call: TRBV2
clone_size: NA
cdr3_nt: TGTGCCAGCAGCCTGGGACAGGGAAGAGCCGAAAAACTGTTTTTT
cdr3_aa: CASSLGQGRAEKLFF

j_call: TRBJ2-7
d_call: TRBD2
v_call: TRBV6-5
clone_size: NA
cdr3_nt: TGTGCCAGCATGACTAGCGGATACTACGAGCAGTACTTC
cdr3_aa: CASMTSGYYEQYF

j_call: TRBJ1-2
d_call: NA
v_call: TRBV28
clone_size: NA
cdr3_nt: TGTGCCAGCAGTCCTACTAGGGCGGCTTATGGCTACACCTTC
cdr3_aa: CASSPTRAAYGYTF

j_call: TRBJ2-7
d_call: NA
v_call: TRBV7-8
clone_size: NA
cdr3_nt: TGTGCCAGCAGCCAAATTGCGATGGTACAGGTAGTGCAGTACTTC
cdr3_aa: CASSQIAMVQVVQYF

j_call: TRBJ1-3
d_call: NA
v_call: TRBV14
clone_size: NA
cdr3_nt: TGTGCCAGCAGCCAATATCGGGGAACTGGAAACACCATATATTTT
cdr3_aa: CASSQYRGTGNTIYF

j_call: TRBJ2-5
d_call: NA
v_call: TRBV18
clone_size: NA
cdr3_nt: TGTGCCAGCTCACCAATGAGCGGGCAAGAGACCCAGTACTTC
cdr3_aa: CASSPMSGQETQYF

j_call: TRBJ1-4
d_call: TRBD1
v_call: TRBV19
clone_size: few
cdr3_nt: TGTGCCAGTAGTTTTGGACAGGGGGCCGGGATTGGAAAACTGTTTTTT
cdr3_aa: CASSFGQGAGIGKLFF

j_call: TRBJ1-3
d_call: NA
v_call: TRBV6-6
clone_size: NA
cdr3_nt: TGTGCCAGCATCCTATACTCTGGAAACACCATATATTTT
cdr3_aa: CASILYSGNTIYF

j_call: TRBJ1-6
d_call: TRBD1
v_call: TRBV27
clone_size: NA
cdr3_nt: TGTGCCAGCAGTTTGCAGGGGGCTGCGGGATCACCCCTCCACTTT
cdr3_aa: CASSLQGAAGSPLHF

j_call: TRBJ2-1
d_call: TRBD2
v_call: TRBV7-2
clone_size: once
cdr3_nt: TGTGCCAGCAGCTTAGTCGCGGGGGGTAGCGGGGGAAACAATGAGCAGTTCTTC
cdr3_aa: CASSLVAGGSGGNNEQFF

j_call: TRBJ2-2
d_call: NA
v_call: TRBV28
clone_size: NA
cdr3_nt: TGTGCCAGCAGCCCAACACGGGGAGGATTGGCCGGGGAGCTGTTTTTT
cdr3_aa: CASSPTRGGLAGELFF

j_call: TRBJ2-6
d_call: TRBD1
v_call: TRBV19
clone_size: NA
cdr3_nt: TGTGCCACCAGGCCCAGGGGGCGCATTTCTGGGGCCAACGTCCTGACTTTC
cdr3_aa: CATRPRGRISGANVLTF

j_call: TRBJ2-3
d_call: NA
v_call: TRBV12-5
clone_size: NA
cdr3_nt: TGTGCTAGTGGTTCTTGGGGGGACGCTTTTGGCACAGATACGCAGTATTTT
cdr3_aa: CASGSWGDAFGTDTQYF

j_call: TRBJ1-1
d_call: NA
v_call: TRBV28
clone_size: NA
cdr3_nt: TGTGCCAGCACCCGAACGGACTTCCGCGGCACTGAAGCTTTCTTT
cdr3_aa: CASTRTDFRGTEAFF

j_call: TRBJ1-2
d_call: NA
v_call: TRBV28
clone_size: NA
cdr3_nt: TGTGCCAGCACCACCTCGATCGGGGATTATAACTATGGCTACACCTTC
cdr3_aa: CASTTSIGDYNYGYTF

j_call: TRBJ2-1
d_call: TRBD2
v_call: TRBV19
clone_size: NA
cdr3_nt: TGTGCCAGTAGTATCCAGAGCGGGAGTTACAATGAGCAGTTCTTC
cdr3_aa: CASSIQSGSYNEQFF

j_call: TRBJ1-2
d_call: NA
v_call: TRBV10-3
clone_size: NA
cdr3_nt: TGTGCCATCGGTTTAGGGGTCAACAATGGCTACACCTTC
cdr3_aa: CAIGLGVNNGYTF

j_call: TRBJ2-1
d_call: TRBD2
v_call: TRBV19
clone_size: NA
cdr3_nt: TGTGCCAGTAGTACTAGCGGGGGGGCGTTTGAGCAGTTCTTC
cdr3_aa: CASSTSGGAFEQFF

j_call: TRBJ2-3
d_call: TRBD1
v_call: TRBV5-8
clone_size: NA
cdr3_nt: TGTGCCAGCAGCCAGGGACAGGGAAGTGGCACAGATACGCAGTATTTT
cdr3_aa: CASSQGQGSGTDTQYF

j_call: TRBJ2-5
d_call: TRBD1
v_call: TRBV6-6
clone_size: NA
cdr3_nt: TGTGCCAGCAGCCCTACCACAGGGGGCGGCCAAGAGACCCAGTACTTC
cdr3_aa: CASSPTTGGGQETQYF

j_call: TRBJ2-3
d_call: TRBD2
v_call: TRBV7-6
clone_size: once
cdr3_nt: TGTGCCAGCAGCCTTGATAAGCTAGCGGGGGCTAGCACAGATACGCAGTATTTT
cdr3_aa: CASSLDKLAGASTDTQYF

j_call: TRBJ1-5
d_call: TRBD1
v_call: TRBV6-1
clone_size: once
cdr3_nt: TGTGCCAGCAGTGGGCACGGGACAGGGGGTGGTATCAATCAGCCCCAGCATTTT
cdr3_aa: CASSGHGTGGGINQPQHF

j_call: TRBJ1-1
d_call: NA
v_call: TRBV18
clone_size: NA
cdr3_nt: TGTGCCAGCTCACCACGTGCAACAGGCGGAAGGGATGAAGCTTTCTTT
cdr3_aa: CASSPRATGGRDEAFF

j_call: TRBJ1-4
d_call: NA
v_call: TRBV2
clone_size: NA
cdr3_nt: TGTGCCAGCAGTGATTATAGCTCAACTAATGAAAAACTGTTTTTT
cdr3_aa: CASSDYSSTNEKLFF

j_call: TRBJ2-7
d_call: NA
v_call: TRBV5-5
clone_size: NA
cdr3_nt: TGTGCCAGCAGCTTTTGGGCAGGGTTCGAGCAGTACTTC
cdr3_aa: CASSFWAGFEQYF

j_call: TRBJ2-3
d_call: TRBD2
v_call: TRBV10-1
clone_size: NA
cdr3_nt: TGCGCCAGCAGTGACCCAGCGGGGGGTTCGGATACGCAGTATTTT
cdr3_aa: CASSDPAGGSDTQYF

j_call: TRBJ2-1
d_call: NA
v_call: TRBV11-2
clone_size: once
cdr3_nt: TGTGCCAGCAGCCTAACTAGTTGGACCTACAATGAGCAGTTCTTC
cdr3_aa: CASSLTSWTYNEQFF

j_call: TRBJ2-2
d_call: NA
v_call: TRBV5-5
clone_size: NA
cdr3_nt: TGTGCCAGCAGCTTCATGGGGGGGAACACCGGGGAGCTGTTTTTT
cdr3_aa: CASSFMGGNTGELFF